A single sample is the source of the 24 T cell receptor beta chains below, sequenced in a study of blood T cell repertoires in COVID-19 (TCRdb year 2020). Library generation was performed with the immunoSEQ multiplex PCR assay. As stored in TCRdb, this immuneACCESS dataset retains in-frame rearrangements with V and J assigned. A fraction of the clones does not appear; measured against another copy, unresolved V genes explain less than half of the discrepancy, and the remainder lacks a known reason. In all, the sample holds about 190,000 clones, and about 88% of those were seen once. The ten largest make up 0.95% to 1.3% of the sample. The sequencing input was peripheral blood. All receptors derive from a man aged 30 to 45 with acute or convalescent COVID-19.

This clone was picked up a small number of times. V gene TRBV4-1 combines with J gene TRBJ2-1; 11 bases agree with TRBD2. CDR1 is MGHRA and CDR2 is YSYEKL in the germline V gene. The CDR3 runs to 18 residues. With V trimmed by 4 bases and J by 3 bases, 11 bases remained unmatched. The CDR3 spells CASSRGPSGRPLYNEQFF. As DNA, the CDR3 is TGCGCCAGCAGCCGAGGACCTAGCGGGAGGCCCCTCTACAATGAGCAGTTCTTC.

V usage is TRBV4-1 and J usage is TRBJ1-1; D may be TRBD1 (5 bases). Germline lookup yields CDR1 MGHRA and CDR2 YSYEKL. The CDR3 covers 13 residues. V gave up 6 bases and J gave up 6 bases, with 14 bases separating them. The CDR3 DNA is TGCGCCAGCAGTCTTAGGCTAGGGGCTGAAGCTTTCTTT. As protein: CASSLRLGAEAFF.

The V and J genes are TRBV29-1 and TRBJ2-1; no clear D. CDR3 length: 14 residues. Trimming took 3 bases from V and 0 from J, leaving 9 bases between them. Per germline, CDR1 SQVTM and CDR2 ANQGSEA. DNA for the CDR3: TGCAGCGTTGATATAGCTCGCTCCTACAATGAGCAGTTCTTC. The encoded protein is CSVDIARSYNEQFF.

This rearrangement joins TRBV5-8 to TRBJ1-1; maybe TRBD1 (5 bases). This CDR3 comprises 16 residues. Trimming took off 5 bases at V and 0 bases at J, with 17 bases between the two ends. The germline V gene encodes CDR1 SGHTS and CDR2 YDEGEE. CDR3 coding DNA: TGTGCCAGCAGTAGGGGAAAGGGCCAGCTGAACACTGAAGCTTTCTTT. Encoded protein: CASSRGKGQLNTEAFF.

The chain is built from TRBV28 and TRBJ1-5, with D uncertain. Trimming cost V 5 bases and J 1 base, with 6 bases left between them. The CDR3 is made up of 13 amino acids. Germline CDR1 is MDHEN and CDR2 is SYDVKM. The CDR3 nucleotides are TGTGCCAGCAGTCCGAGCAGCAATCAGCCCCAGCATTTT. This translates into CASSPSSNQPQHF. The whole variable domain, filled in from reference TRBV28 and TRBJ1-5, reads DVKVTQSSRYLVKRTGEKVFLECVQDMDHENMFWYRQDPGLGLRLIYFSYDVKMKEKGDIPEGYSVSREKKERFSLILESASTNQTSMYLCASSPSSNQPQHFGDGTRLSIL.

The V call is TRBV7-3, the J call TRBJ1-1, with 7 bases identical to TRBD1. Losses at the gene ends were 6 bases for V and 5 bases for J; bases not matched to a gene: 6. From germline, CDR1 is SGHTA and CDR2 FQGTGA. CDR3 size: 13 residues. The CDR3 region is CASRPDRATEAFF. The CDR3 nucleotides read TGTGCCAGCAGACCCGACAGGGCGACTGAAGCTTTCTTT.

Only one count was recorded for this clone. The V and J genes are TRBV5-1 and TRBJ2-2; the D gene is possibly TRBD1 (6 bases). Trimming took off 6 bases at V and 5 bases at J, with 14 bases between the two ends. The CDR3 has 14 residues. Germline CDR1 is SGHRS and CDR2 is YFSETQ. The CDR3 sequence: CASTAGAGTGELFF. DNA of the CDR3: TGCGCCAGCACCGCAGGGGCAGGAACCGGGGAGCTGTTTTTT.

The chain links TRBV5-1 to TRBJ2-3; 8 nucleotides line up with TRBD1. This CDR3 has 17 amino acids. From germline, CDR1 is SGHRS and CDR2 YFSETQ. V trimming: 0 bases; J trimming: 1 base; junction bases outside the gene matches: 7. CDR3: CASSLAVVTGGTDTQYF. The CDR3 nucleotides read TGCGCCAGCAGCTTGGCCGTGGTGACAGGGGGCACAGATACGCAGTATTTT.

The V and J genes are TRBV29-1 and TRBJ1-2, with TRBD1 as a possible D gene (6 bases). The CDR3 runs to 13 residues. Trimming took 6 bases from V and 4 from J, leaving 15 bases between them. Germline V CDR1 and CDR2: SQVTM, ANQGSEA. The CDR3 loop is CSVGQMTSYGYTF. In nucleotides, the CDR3 is TGCAGCGTCGGACAGATGACTTCCTATGGCTACACCTTC.

The rearrangement links TRBV9 to TRBJ2-7, with 7 bases that match TRBD1. Germline V gene lookup returns CDR1 SGDLS and CDR2 YYNGEE. There are 15 residues in the CDR3. Unmatched junction bases numbered 5, after V lost 0 bases and J lost 2 bases. The CDR3 loop reads CASSVAGTATYEQYF. The CDR3 DNA follows: TGTGCCAGCAGCGTAGCCGGGACAGCTACCTACGAGCAGTACTTC. The full variable domain, completed using reference TRBV9 and TRBJ2-7, is DSGVTQTPKHLITATGQRVTLRCSPRSGDLSVYWYQQSLDQGLQFLIQYYNGEERAKGNILERFSAQQFPDLHSELNLSSLELGDSALYFCASSVAGTATYEQYFGPGTRLTVT.

The rearrangement uses TRBV4-2 and TRBJ1-3, with TRBD1 identical over 7 bases. CDR1 and CDR2 (germline): LGHNA, YNFKEQ. The CDR3 loop spans 15 amino acids. V lost 3 bases, J lost 4 bases, and 6 bases stayed unmatched. The chain's CDR3 is CASSHPTGQGNTIYF. The CDR3 DNA follows: TGTGCCAGCAGCCATCCGACAGGGCAAGGAAACACCATATATTTT.

The V and J genes are TRBV28 and TRBJ1-1; D is perhaps TRBD1 (6 bases). Germline V lookup: CDR1 MDHEN, CDR2 SYDVKM. V was pared by 4 bases and J by 1 base, with 13 bases between. CDR3 length equals 15 residues. The CDR3 nucleotides read TGTGCCAGCAGTTCGGCCCTACAGGGGAACACTGAAGCTTTCTTT. It encodes CASSSALQGNTEAFF.

This chain links TRBV29-1 with TRBJ1-2, with 7 nucleotides matching TRBD1. Germline CDR1 reads SQVTM; CDR2 reads ANQGSEA. The CDR3 is made up of 18 amino acids. J gave up 3 bases and V 4 bases, and 20 bases lay outside the gene matches. Written as DNA, the CDR3 is TGCAGCGTTGGGGCCCACCCGGCCACAGGGGCTCTATACTATGGCTACACCTTC. This encodes CSVGAHPATGALYYGYTF.

The J gene is TRBJ1-6, the V gene TRBV7-3; TRBD1 is a possible D gene (5 bases). The CDR3 loop spans 14 amino acids. The V and J ends lost 2 bases and 6 bases respectively, with 8 bases between them. The germline CDR1 and CDR2 sequences are SGHTA and FQGTGA. The CDR3 reads CASSLSGPNSPLHF. DNA for the CDR3: TGTGCCAGCAGCTTATCAGGGCCTAATTCACCCCTCCACTTT.

V and J are TRBV19 and TRBJ1-1; 9 bases agree with TRBD1. This CDR3 spans 14 amino acids. J was trimmed by 4 bases and V by 7 bases; bases with no gene match: 7. CDR1 is LNHDA, CDR2 SQIVND, per germline (reference sequence). The CDR3: CASKWDRVGTEAFF. The DNA for the CDR3 is TGTGCCAGTAAATGGGACAGGGTGGGCACTGAAGCTTTCTTT.

This chain uses TRBV3-1 (or the pseudogene TRBV3-2) with TRBJ2-5, with 8 bases that match TRBD2. The germline V gene encodes CDR1 LGHDT and CDR2 YNNKEL (reference sequence). CDR3 length: 16 residues. J lost 4 bases, V lost 4 bases, and 11 bases had no gene match. The CDR3 spells CASSPTGRGGGETQYF. The CDR3 DNA sequence: TGTGCCAGCAGCCCCACCGGGAGGGGGGGCGGAGAGACCCAGTACTTC.

This clone was seen a single time. This rearrangement joins TRBV5-6 to TRBJ1-6, with a tentative D call TRBD1 (6 bases). Trimming took off 2 bases at V and 8 bases at J, with 17 bases between the two ends. This CDR3 comprises 16 residues. Germline V gene data show CDR1 as SGHDT and CDR2 as YYEEEE. The DNA of the CDR3 is TGTGCCAGCAGCTTCCGTGCGGACAGAACTTATTCACCCCTCCACTTT. Translating it yields CASSFRADRTYSPLHF.

The chain uses TRBV3-1 (or the pseudogene TRBV3-2) and TRBJ1-2; 8 bases match TRBD1. The V gene's germline CDR1 is LGHDT and CDR2 YNNKEL (reference sequence). The V and J ends lost 1 base and 4 bases, in that order; junction bases with no gene match: 5. The CDR3 totals 15 residues. CDR3 amino acids: CASSQVLGQAYGYTF. The DNA for the CDR3 is TGTGCCAGCAGCCAAGTTTTGGGACAGGCCTATGGCTACACCTTC.

A few counts support this clone. This chain uses TRBV24-1 with TRBJ1-2, with a weak D call TRBD1 (5 bases). V was cut by 1 base and J by 0 bases, with 17 bases left in between. In germline, CDR1 is KGHDR, CDR2 SFDVKD. The CDR3 is 18 residues long. As DNA, the CDR3 is TGTGCCACCAGTGATTTAGGCCCCCAGGGAGGGACTAACTATGGCTACACCTTC. Translation gives CATSDLGPQGGTNYGYTF.

The chain carries TRBV5-1 and TRBJ2-3, with 9 positions matching TRBD2. The CDR3 has 16 amino acids. From germline, CDR1 is SGHRS and CDR2 YFSETQ. The V segment lost 4 bases and the J segment 5 bases; nucleotides outside the gene matches: 11. CDR3 sequence: CASSNGGGAGGDTQYF. DNA for the CDR3: TGCGCCAGCAGCAACGGCGGGGGGGCTGGAGGAGATACGCAGTATTTT.

This clone occurred once. Here the CDR3 reads CASESNRPNQPQHF. In DNA form, the CDR3 reads TGTGCCAGCGAGTCCAATCGTCCCAATCAGCCCCAGCATTTT. The chain carries TRBV28 and TRBJ1-5, with D unclear. The V and J ends lost 8 bases and 3 bases respectively, with 14 bases between them. The germline gives CDR1 MDHEN, CDR2 SYDVKM. CDR3 length equals 14 residues. Full variable domain (outside the CDR3, taken from reference TRBV28 and TRBJ1-5): DVKVTQSSRYLVKRTGEKVFLECVQDMDHENMFWYRQDPGLGLRLIYFSYDVKMKEKGDIPEGYSVSREKKERFSLILESASTNQTSMYLCASESNRPNQPQHFGDGTRLSIL.

The DNA for the CDR3 is TGTGCCAGTAGTATACTAGCGGGGCGCACCGGGGAGCTGTTTTTT. As protein: CASSILAGRTGELFF. The gene calls are TRBV19 and TRBJ2-2; 9 bases are shared with TRBD2. This CDR3 is 15 amino acids long. The V segment lost 2 bases and the J segment 4 bases; nucleotides outside the gene matches: 2. CDR1 is LNHDA and CDR2 is SQIVND in the germline V gene (reference sequence).

The V and J genes are TRBV6-2 or TRBV6-3 and TRBJ2-5; D gene ambiguous. This CDR3 comprises 13 residues. CDR1 and CDR2 (germline): MNHEY, SVGEGT. Trimming removed 4 bases at V and 0 bases at J, with 6 bases between. This CDR3 is CASSWQYQETQYF. The CDR3 region has the DNA TGTGCCAGCAGTTGGCAGTACCAAGAGACCCAGTACTTC.

CDR3 nucleotide sequence: TGCGCCAGCAGCTTGCCCGGGACAGGGGTTGGAAACACCATATATTTT. This sequence encodes CASSLPGTGVGNTIYF. The J gene is TRBJ1-3, the V gene TRBV5-1, with 10 bases fitting TRBD1. CDR1 is SGHRS, CDR2 YFSETQ, per germline. J was trimmed by 3 bases and V by 1 base; bases with no gene match: 4. The CDR3 has 16 amino acids.